The 8 T cell receptor beta chains presented below share a single source sample, sequenced in a study of blood T cell repertoires in COVID-19. The data were produced by immunoSEQ multiplex PCR, yet TCRdb's version contains in-frame clones alone and is incomplete. The data contain approximately 300,000 clones, more than 85% of them singletons. What was sequenced was PBMCs or T cells enriched from blood (not recorded which). These receptors were taken from a woman aged 30 to 39 who had recovered from COVID-19.

This clone was detected only a few times. The chain has TRBV3-1 (or the pseudogene TRBV3-2) and TRBJ1-4; D remains unclear. The CDR3 has 13 amino acids. CDR1 is LGHDT and CDR2 is YNNKEL in the germline V gene (reference sequence). The germline V and J ends were trimmed by 1 base and 7 bases, with 7 bases remaining between them. The CDR3 coding sequence is TGTGCCAGCAGCCAAGGGCTCATTGAAAAACTGTTTTTT. Amino acids: CASSQGLIEKLFF.

The V gene is TRBV21-1, the J gene TRBJ2-1; the table's D gene call, TRBD1, was not cross checked with the DNA. TRBV21-1 is labeled a pseudogene. There are 10 residues in the CDR3. CDR3 coding DNA: TGTGCCAGCCGACATGATGAGCAGTTCTTC. It encodes CASRHDEQFF.

In this sample, this clone turned up once. The CDR3 is CASSQDFGDSPLHF. The CDR3 nucleotides are TGTGCCAGCAGCCAAGATTTCGGGGATTCACCCCTCCACTTT. J is TRBJ1-6 and V is TRBV3-1 (or the pseudogene TRBV3-2), with unresolved D. V was trimmed by 0 bases and J by 8 bases, leaving 8 bases between them. The CDR3 is 14 residues long. Per the germline V gene, CDR1 is LGHDT and CDR2 is YNNKEL (reference sequence).

V and J are TRBV27 and TRBJ1-1; D possibly corresponds to TRBD1 (6 bases). V was pared by 5 bases and J by 2 bases, with 18 bases between. The germline gives CDR1 MNHEY, CDR2 SMNVEV (reference sequence). The CDR3 is 16 amino acids. CDR3 residues: CASSPFTRGTNTEAFF. The CDR3 DNA reads as TGTGCCAGCAGTCCCTTTACCAGGGGTACCAACACTGAAGCTTTCTTT.

The rearrangement links TRBV3-1 (or the pseudogene TRBV3-2) to TRBJ2-7; tentative D call: TRBD1 (6 bases). Germline V gene sequence: CDR1 LGHDT, CDR2 YNNKEL (reference sequence). The CDR3 totals 15 residues. Trimming pared 4 bases from V and 6 bases from J, leaving 19 bases between. The CDR3 is CASSPRTARPPEQYF. The CDR3 coding sequence is TGTGCCAGCAGCCCCCGGACAGCCAGGCCCCCCGAGCAGTACTTC.

The genes are TRBV4-2 and TRBJ1-4; no reliable D call. Trimming pared 3 bases from V and 5 bases from J, leaving 13 bases between. The CDR3 extends over 15 amino acids. The germline gives CDR1 LGHNA, CDR2 YNFKEQ. The CDR3: CASSHGGGSNEKLFF. In DNA, the CDR3 is TGTGCCAGCAGCCATGGCGGCGGGTCGAATGAAAAACTGTTTTTT.

The chain recombines TRBV19 with TRBJ1-5; D may be TRBD1 (5 bases). CDR3 size: 15 residues. V was clipped by 0 bases and J by 6 bases, with 12 bases between them. Germline values: CDR1 LNHDA, CDR2 SQIVND (reference sequence). The CDR3 loop reads CASSIEWRGTQPQHF. DNA of the CDR3: TGTGCCAGTAGTATAGAATGGAGGGGCACTCAGCCCCAGCATTTT.

V is TRBV15 and J is TRBJ1-2; D might be TRBD1 (6 bases). Between the trimmed V and J ends, which lost 0 bases and 4 bases, there was a span of 12 bases. The CDR3 sequence is 15 residues long. From germline, CDR1 is LNHNV and CDR2 YYDKDF (reference sequence). The CDR3 nucleotides are TGTGCCACCAGCAGAGATCCAGGGGACATCTATGGCTACACCTTC. Amino acid sequence: CATSRDPGDIYGYTF.